The source of this TCR beta chain is a study of T cells in Graves' hyperthyroidism and ophthalmopathy (dated by TCRdb to between 2018 and 2020). Concerning the study at large: Peripheral blood samples were taken at the time of initial diagnosis, prior to any treatment. A discovery cohort of roughly 100 patients, 43 with Graves' ophthalmopathy and approximately 55 with stable Graves' hyperthyroidism, was used to find distinguishing TCR V-J signatures. Prospective prediction of ophthalmopathy was tested in an independent validation cohort consisting of some 19 hyperthyroidism patients and approximately 16 patients who later progressed to ophthalmopathy. The roughly 99 discovery patients were divided at random into training and test sets in a 7:3 ratio. In roughly six Graves' hyperthyroidism patients, the study also compared T-cell repertoires from thyroid tissue with T-cell repertoires from blood. Following sampling, methimazole starting at 30 mg daily was given to hyperthyroidism patients, and high-dose intravenous methylprednisolone was given to ophthalmopathy patients. According to the paper, TCR Vbeta CDR3 sequencing was carried out on more than 120 peripheral blood samples, which came from fewer than 50 ophthalmopathy, 80 or so hyperthyroidism and some 17 progressor patients. General conclusions and limits of the study: A 13 V-J signature model separated ophthalmopathy from stable hyperthyroidism, with 87.88% sensitivity and roughly 81% specificity in cross-validation and 80%/75% in testing. In validation, the model predicted progression to ophthalmopathy a median of about 6.5 months before onset, with roughly 71% sensitivity and roughly 72% specificity. No statistical method was used to fix the sample size in advance, and group allocation was not hidden from the investigators. Most expanded thyroid clonotypes (frequency above 0.001) were also detected in blood, a finding suggesting that blood repertoires may reflect thyroid immune responses.

A patient counted as having stable Graves' hyperthyroidism if no progression to ophthalmopathy occurred over 18 months of follow-up. Hyperthyroidism patients were newly diagnosed, with disease duration under 2 months, and aged 18 to 65 years. The study excluded patients with uncontrolled infections, other autoimmune diseases, pregnancy or lactation. Diagnoses relied on clinical symptoms, serum thyroxine and TRAb, thyroid ultrasound and orbital computed tomography. PBMCs were isolated from 7.5 to 10 ml of fresh peripheral blood by Ficoll-Paque density gradient centrifugation. Total RNA was extracted using Trizol reagent, and RNA quality was assessed on an Agilent 2100 Bioanalyzer. The CDR3, cysteine through phenylalanine, is 13 amino acids long. Of the read, only the CDR3 DNA is kept; its 39 bases are in frame from base 1. Between the V and J ends, shortened by 8 bases and 0 bases respectively, the junction contains 14 bases. CDR1 and CDR2 (GTSNPN, SVGIG) derive from the germline V gene (reference sequence).

The TCR beta CDR3 regions were amplified from RNA transcripts. The first round of RT-PCR for the TCR CDR3 was performed with the HTBI primer set and the Qiagen OneStep RT-PCR kit. A second multiplex PCR round built the libraries, followed by size selection and purification. The libraries were sequenced on an Illumina HiSeq2000 using paired-end 100 bp reads. In the authors' own workflow: SOAPnuke was used to process the raw data, removing reads that contained adapters or uncalled bases, had a mean Phred below 15, or lacked an exact match to the constant primer or identifier. High-quality paired reads were merged with COPE v1.2.5, and unique nucleotide sequences were defined as clonotypes. MiTCR v1.1 was used to align clonotypes to the IMGT TRBV, TRBD and TRBJ reference segments. The analysis included only V-J combinations with a frequency above 0.0001, which together covered about 99% of the repertoires. The TCS score was defined as F50 (clonal expansion) divided by E x V (chaos), with BLOSUM62-based TCRdist calculated between CDR3 peptides within each V-J. Welch's t-statistics and random forest reduced roughly 530 V-J features to some 14, which were used in a naive Bayes classifier (R e1071). TCRdb reprocessed the public reads (quality trimming at Q25 with fastp, clone calling with MiXCR) and kept in-frame beta chains. Each CDR3 protein gets just one entry, which takes the most common genes and DNA from the rows behind it. These V and J calls originate from TCRdb's pipeline instead of the authors' own analysis. In this sample the table shows 700,000 or so distinct CDR3 sequences, approximately 16% of which occur a single time. Clones ranked in the top ten supply 8.4% of the sample.

This clonotype has a count of ten or more. This clone's antigen is unknown. Base qualities are not provided; no much larger clone lies one nucleotide away. The TCR comes from a young man with Graves' hyperthyroidism. Sequences were obtained from blood. The chain couples TRBV30 to TRBJ2-7; the D gene is perhaps TRBD2, on 5 matching bases. The CDR3 protein sequence reads: CAGLKRSSYEQYF. In nucleotides, the sequence is TGTGCCGGGCTGAAGCGGAGCTCCTACGAGCAGTACTTC.